Listed below are T cell receptor beta chains from one sample, sequenced in a study of beta chain features in type 1 diabetes. This table comes from immunoSEQ multiplex PCR, and its TCRdb copy is limited to in-frame clones, with some not included. In the table there are 330,000 or so clones, around a fifth of which are singletons. The sequenced sample consisted of naive CD4+ T cells from blood. The source is a woman in her late teens or twenties in good health. Both conserved end residues are part of each CDR3. The order of the fields is V gene, J gene, D gene, clone size, CDR3 protein, CDR3 DNA. D genes are given only for firm matches. Only part of the rows carry a size: once, few, many, or a class if the clone is expanded.

V: TRBV30; J: TRBJ2-3; D: TRBD2; size: few; CDR3: CAWKGLAGIAGDTQYF; DNA: TGTGCCTGGAAGGGACTAGCGGGGATTGCAGGAGATACGCAGTATTTT
V: TRBV19; J: TRBJ2-4; D: TRBD1; size: .; CDR3: CASSPGQGANIQYF; DNA: TGTGCCAGTTCCCCGGGACAGGGGGCGAACATTCAGTACTTC
V: TRBV5-1; J: TRBJ2-7; D: TRBD1; size: few; CDR3: CASSFGQGSYEQYF; DNA: TGCGCCAGCAGCTTCGGACAGGGTTCCTACGAGCAGTACTTC
V: TRBV6-5; J: TRBJ2-7; D: .; size: few; CDR3: CASSQGISYEQYF; DNA: TGTGCCAGCAGTCAGGGAATCTCCTACGAGCAGTACTTC
V: TRBV2; J: TRBJ2-5; D: .; size: few; CDR3: CASNAGTEETQYF; DNA: TGTGCCAGCAATGCGGGTACGGAAGAGACCCAGTACTTC
V: TRBV4-1; J: TRBJ2-7; D: .; size: few; CDR3: CASSQEASGPYEQYF; DNA: TGCGCCAGCAGCCAAGAAGCCAGCGGGCCTTACGAGCAGTACTTC
V: TRBV7-6; J: TRBJ2-2; D: .; size: .; CDR3: CASSLTPEVGKAGELFF; DNA: TGTGCCAGCAGCTTAACCCCGGAGGTGGGGAAGGCCGGGGAGCTGTTTTTT
V: TRBV29-1; J: TRBJ2-5; D: .; size: .; CDR3: CSVRAIGVRETQYF; DNA: TGCAGCGTGAGAGCCATAGGGGTCCGAGAGACCCAGTACTTC
V: TRBV29-1; J: TRBJ2-7; D: TRBD1; size: few; CDR3: CSVEMGTGAYEQYF; DNA: TGCAGCGTTGAAATGGGAACAGGGGCCTACGAGCAGTACTTC
V: TRBV7-9; J: TRBJ2-2; D: .; size: .; CDR3: CASSLFGRTNTGELFF; DNA: TGTGCCAGCAGTCTCTTCGGGAGAACGAACACCGGGGAGCTGTTTTTT
V: TRBV4-2; J: TRBJ1-1; D: TRBD1; size: .; CDR3: CASSQGGQGGTEAFF; DNA: TGTGCCAGCAGCCAAGGGGGACAGGGAGGAACTGAAGCTTTCTTT
V: TRBV5-1; J: TRBJ2-3; D: .; size: .; CDR3: CASSPESDTQYF; DNA: TGCGCCAGCAGCCCGGAGTCAGATACGCAGTATTTT
V: TRBV4-1; J: TRBJ2-2; D: .; size: .; CDR3: CASSQGRGSGELFF; DNA: TGCGCCAGCAGCCAAGGACGGGGATCCGGGGAGCTGTTTTTT
V: TRBV30; J: TRBJ1-4; D: TRBD1; size: .; CDR3: CAWSPTRGTGGSPTNEKLFF; DNA: TGTGCCTGGAGTCCTACGAGAGGAACAGGGGGTTCGCCAACTAATGAAAAACTGTTTTTT
V: TRBV5-1; J: TRBJ2-3; D: TRBD2; size: .; CDR3: CASSLAGGFSTDTQYF; DNA: TGCGCCAGCAGTCTCGCGGGGGGCTTTAGCACAGATACGCAGTATTTT
V: TRBV12-5; J: TRBJ2-3; D: .; size: .; CDR3: CASGTRVGTDTQYF; DNA: TGTGCTAGTGGTACCAGGGTTGGCACAGATACGCAGTATTTT
V: TRBV5-4; J: TRBJ1-2; D: .; size: .; CDR3: CASSSRQENYGYTF; DNA: TGTGCCAGCAGCTCCCGACAGGAAAACTATGGCTACACCTTC
V: TRBV5-1; J: TRBJ2-5; D: .; size: few; CDR3: CASSFAIDQETQYF; DNA: TGCGCCAGCAGCTTTGCCATAGACCAAGAGACCCAGTACTTC
V: TRBV2; J: TRBJ2-3; D: .; size: .; CDR3: CASTELRGTDTQYF; DNA: TGTGCCAGCACGGAGTTGAGGGGCACAGATACGCAGTATTTT
V: TRBV5-1; J: TRBJ1-3; D: .; size: .; CDR3: CASSLSRSDTIYF; DNA: TGCGCCAGCAGCTTGTCGCGCTCGGACACCATATATTTT
V: TRBV7-8; J: TRBJ2-3; D: TRBD1; size: .; CDR3: CASSFGQGFQDTQYF; DNA: TGTGCCAGCAGCTTCGGACAGGGTTTCCAAGATACGCAGTATTTT
V: TRBV18; J: TRBJ2-1; D: TRBD2; size: few; CDR3: CASSPGIAGANNEQFF; DNA: TGTGCCAGCTCACCAGGTATAGCGGGAGCCAACAATGAGCAGTTCTTC
V: TRBV5-1; J: TRBJ2-5; D: TRBD1; size: few; CDR3: CASSTRDRIETQYF; DNA: TGCGCCAGCAGCACCCGGGACAGGATCGAGACCCAGTACTTC
V: TRBV19; J: TRBJ2-7; D: TRBD1; size: .; CDR3: CASSGQDRGYEQYF; DNA: TGTGCCAGTAGTGGGCAGGACAGGGGCTACGAGCAGTACTTC
V: TRBV19; J: TRBJ2-3; D: .; size: .; CDR3: CASNIPGEVGDTQYF; DNA: TGTGCCAGTAATATCCCGGGAGAGGTAGGAGATACGCAGTATTTT
V: TRBV5-6; J: TRBJ1-1; D: .; size: .; CDR3: CASSLDRVGTEAFF; DNA: TGTGCCAGCAGCTTGGACAGGGTTGGGACTGAAGCTTTCTTT
V: TRBV18; J: TRBJ2-2; D: .; size: few; CDR3: CASSSANTGELFF; DNA: TGTGCCAGCTCCTCCGCGAACACCGGGGAGCTGTTTTTT
V: TRBV9; J: TRBJ1-2; D: .; size: .; CDR3: CASSVEGQGYGYTF; DNA: TGTGCCAGCAGCGTTGAAGGGCAGGGCTATGGCTACACCTTC
V: TRBV7-5; J: TRBJ2-5; D: .; size: .; CDR3: CASSATLGGETQYF; DNA: TGTGCCAGCAGCGCCACGCTTGGGGGGGAGACCCAGTACTTC
V: TRBV11-3; J: TRBJ2-7; D: .; size: .; CDR3: CASSLTGLNEQYF; DNA: TGTGCCAGCAGCTTAACGGGTCTGAACGAGCAGTACTTC
V: TRBV6-5; J: TRBJ2-5; D: TRBD2; size: few; CDR3: CASKVSLAEETQYF; DNA: TGTGCCAGCAAGGTTTCACTAGCGGAAGAGACCCAGTACTTC
V: TRBV7-3; J: TRBJ1-2; D: .; size: few; CDR3: CASSFNRFEGYTF; DNA: TGTGCCAGCAGCTTTAACAGGTTCGAAGGCTACACCTTC
V: TRBV7-2; J: TRBJ2-7; D: TRBD1; size: .; CDR3: CASSFGQGSYEQYF; DNA: TGTGCCAGCAGCTTCGGACAGGGCTCCTACGAGCAGTACTTC
V: TRBV30; J: TRBJ1-5; D: .; size: .; CDR3: CAWSSGGSNQPQHF; DNA: TGTGCCTGGAGTTCAGGTGGGAGTAATCAGCCCCAGCATTTT
V: TRBV4-1; J: TRBJ2-5; D: TRBD2; size: few; CDR3: CASSQDERWLAGKTQYF; DNA: TGCGCCAGCAGCCAAGATGAAAGGTGGCTAGCGGGAAAGACCCAGTACTTC
V: TRBV6-5; J: TRBJ2-7; D: .; size: few; CDR3: CASSPRYEQYF; DNA: TGTGCCAGCAGTCCTCGGTACGAGCAGTACTTC
V: TRBV30; J: TRBJ2-7; D: .; size: few; CDR3: CAWSRTVNYEQYF; DNA: TGTGCCTGGAGCAGGACAGTCAACTACGAGCAGTACTTC
V: TRBV7-2; J: TRBJ2-5; D: .; size: few; CDR3: CASSLALGAQETQYF; DNA: TGTGCCAGCAGCTTAGCCCTAGGGGCCCAAGAGACCCAGTACTTC
V: TRBV11-2; J: TRBJ2-3; D: TRBD2; size: few; CDR3: CASSYRAGTSTDTQYF; DNA: TGTGCCAGCAGCTATCGAGCGGGGACTAGCACAGATACGCAGTATTTT
V: TRBV7-2; J: TRBJ2-1; D: TRBD1; size: .; CDR3: CASSLYLQGRREQFF; DNA: TGTGCCAGCAGCTTATACCTACAGGGGCGTCGTGAGCAGTTCTTC
V: TRBV30; J: TRBJ1-5; D: .; size: .; CDR3: CAWSEAGTSNQPQHF; DNA: TGTGCCTGGAGTGAAGCCGGGACAAGCAATCAGCCCCAGCATTTT
V: TRBV7-2; J: TRBJ2-2; D: TRBD2; size: few; CDR3: CASSLASGNTGELFF; DNA: TGTGCCAGCAGCTTGGCTAGCGGGAACACCGGGGAGCTGTTTTTT
V: TRBV7-9; J: TRBJ1-1; D: TRBD1; size: .; CDR3: CASSFEGARNTEAFF; DNA: TGTGCCAGCAGCTTTGAGGGGGCGAGGAACACTGAAGCTTTCTTT
V: TRBV29-1; J: TRBJ1-2; D: .; size: few; CDR3: CSVWTAWDGYTF; DNA: TGCAGCGTTTGGACAGCCTGGGATGGCTACACCTTC
V: TRBV5-1; J: TRBJ2-5; D: TRBD2; size: few; CDR3: CASSLGLAGGETQYF; DNA: TGCGCCAGCAGCTTGGGTCTAGCGGGAGGGGAGACCCAGTACTTC
V: TRBV29-1; J: TRBJ1-2; D: .; size: few; CDR3: CSVETAGPVYGYTF; DNA: TGCAGCGTTGAGACGGCAGGGCCTGTCTATGGCTACACCTTC
V: TRBV10-3; J: TRBJ2-7; D: TRBD2; size: once; CDR3: CATAGRGVSGSSYEQYF; DNA: TGTGCCACCGCGGGGCGAGGAGTTAGCGGGAGCTCCTACGAGCAGTACTTC
V: TRBV27; J: TRBJ2-6; D: TRBD2; size: .; CDR3: CASSSGLAGGRTGANVLTF; DNA: TGTGCCAGCAGTTCCGGACTAGCGGGAGGGAGGACTGGGGCCAACGTCCTGACTTTC